One sample yielded the 13 T cell receptor beta chains listed below, sequenced in a study of T cells in tumors after PD-1 blockade. Using immunoSEQ multiplex PCR, the repertoire was profiled, and TCRdb retains in-frame clones only, with some absent. Of approximately 46,000 clones listed, roughly three quarters are singletons. This sample comprised PBMCs, obtained before anti-PD-1 treatment. These receptors were obtained from a human donor with basal cell carcinoma.

The chain joins TRBV11-2 to TRBJ2-3; TRBD2 matches 12 bases. The CDR3 spans 18 residues. V lost 3 bases to trimming and J lost 1 base; unmatched junction nucleotides: 8. In germline, CDR1 is SGHAT, CDR2 FQNNGV. CDR3 sequence (DNA): TGTGCCAGCAGCTTCCGGTCTAGCGGGGGGGCGCGCACAGATACGCAGTATTTT. Its protein product is CASSFRSSGGARTDTQYF.

CDR3 DNA: TGTGCCAGCAGGGGGTTTAGCAATCAGCCCCAGCATTTT. Its translation: CASRGFSNQPQHF. J is TRBJ1-5 and V is TRBV2, with unresolved D. The CDR3 covers 13 residues. The germline V gene encodes CDR1 SNHLY and CDR2 FYNNEI. Trimming cost V 6 bases and J 0 bases, with 6 bases left between them.

This clone was picked up one time. This sequence joins TRBV28 and TRBJ1-1, with a weak D call TRBD1 (6 bases). V was cut by 6 bases and J by 0 bases, with 23 bases left in between. CDR3 length: 18 amino acids. The germline gives CDR1 MDHEN, CDR2 SYDVKM. The CDR3, as DNA: TGTGCCAGCAGAAGACGGGACCGAAGGGGGGCCATGAACACTGAAGCTTTCTTT. It translates to CASRRRDRRGAMNTEAFF.

The rearrangement uses TRBV27 and TRBJ2-7; D may be TRBD2 (6 bases). This CDR3 is 13 amino acids long. V lost 6 bases to trimming and J lost 4 bases, with 13 bases between them. The germline CDR1 and CDR2 sequences are MNHEY and SMNVEV (reference sequence). CDR3 residues: CASRHGGGYEQYF. CDR3 bases: TGTGCCAGCAGACACGGCGGAGGGTACGAGCAGTACTTC.

J is TRBJ1-2 and V is TRBV5-1; D gene unclear. Germline lookup yields CDR1 SGHRS and CDR2 YFSETQ. The CDR3 covers 15 residues. The V end lost 1 base, the J end lost 0 bases, and 10 bases lay between the germline ends. This CDR3 reads CASSLTGPTNYGYTF. CDR3 in DNA: TGCGCCAGCAGCTTGACCGGACCGACTAACTATGGCTACACCTTC.

This chain uses TRBV5-4 with TRBJ2-7; 13 nucleotides agree with TRBD2. J lost 7 bases, V lost 7 bases, and 11 bases had no gene match. The CDR3 totals 15 residues. Germline CDR1 and CDR2: SGHNT and YYREEE (reference sequence). The CDR3 bases are TGTGCCAGCTCCCCTGGGACTAGCGGGGCCAGGGAGCAGTACTTC. It codes for CASSPGTSGAREQYF.

The chain couples TRBV3-1 (or the pseudogene TRBV3-2) to TRBJ1-1; D not certain. This CDR3 is built from 11 residues. V was pared by 2 bases and J by 6 bases, with 4 bases between. Germline CDR1 and CDR2: LGHDT and YNNKEL (reference sequence). The CDR3 sequence is CASSQTAEAFF. The CDR3 DNA sequence: TGTGCCAGCAGCCAAACAGCTGAAGCTTTCTTT.

V gene TRBV19 combines with J gene TRBJ1-1; D is unresolved. Germline-derived CDR1 and CDR2 are LNHDA and SQIVND (reference sequence). The CDR3 runs to 13 residues. V was shortened by 5 bases and J by 0 bases, with 7 bases between the two germline ends. As DNA, the CDR3 is TGTGCCAGTAGTGACTCATTGAACACTGAAGCTTTCTTT. It specifies CASSDSLNTEAFF.

The chain employs TRBV28 and TRBJ1-4; TRBD1 agrees at 9 bases. CDR1 and CDR2 (germline): MDHEN, SYDVKM. CDR3 length: 14 residues. The J segment lost 8 bases and the V segment lost 6 bases, leaving 7 bases of the junction unmatched. CDR3 sequence: CASRPGTGREKLFF. As DNA, the CDR3 is TGTGCCAGCAGGCCCGGGACAGGGAGAGAAAAACTGTTTTTT.

The rearrangement uses TRBV24-1 and TRBJ2-2; TRBD1 might be the D (5 bases). The CDR3 is 14 amino acids. CDR1 and CDR2 from the germline V gene are KGHDR and SFDVKD. V dropped 5 bases and J dropped 6 bases, with 12 bases sitting between them. CDR3 coding DNA: TGTGCCACCAGTGCAAGGGGATTAGCCGGGGAGCTGTTTTTT. It yields the protein CATSARGLAGELFF.

The chain carries TRBV9 and TRBJ2-1; 9 nucleotides match TRBD1. Losses at the gene ends were 3 bases for V and 0 bases for J; bases not matched to a gene: 16. The CDR3 spans 20 residues. The germline CDR1 and CDR2 sequences are SGDLS and YYNGEE. CDR3: CASSAEGSTGTGISYNEQFF. CDR3 nucleotide sequence: TGTGCCAGCAGCGCTGAGGGAAGTACCGGGACAGGGATCTCCTACAATGAGCAGTTCTTC.

This clone appeared a few times. The rearrangement joins TRBV12-3 or TRBV12-4 to TRBJ1-1; D remains unclear. V was shortened by 5 bases and J by 6 bases, with 10 bases between the two germline ends. The CDR3 is 12 residues long. The CDR3 region has the DNA TGTGCCAGCAGTCAAGGGTTGGCTGAAGCTTTCTTT. This sequence encodes CASSQGLAEAFF.

This chain joins TRBV12-3 or TRBV12-4 and TRBJ1-3; the D is unclear. V lost 5 bases to trimming and J lost 3 bases, with 8 bases between them. CDR3 length: 13 residues. CDR3 sequence reads: CASSPTSGNTIYF. CDR3 bases: TGTGCCAGCAGTCCCACCAGTGGAAACACCATATATTTT.